This T cell receptor (beta chain) is from a study of identical twins. TCRdb re-derived calls from the 5' RACE reads in MiXCR, one entry per CDR3 protein. The data show 1.5 million to 2 million distinct CDR3 sequences, 25% to 35% seen once. Points from the study as a whole: Among beta out-of-frame sequences, excess sharing between twins appeared weaker.

Comment on this clonotype: Antigen specificity is unknown.

This CDR3 spans 15 amino acids. The germline V and J ends were trimmed by 1 base and 1 base, with 10 bases remaining between them. Germline V gene data show CDR1 as LGHNA and CDR2 as YNFKEQ. Everyone who donated was a healthy Caucasian. Sequenced material: cord blood. The TCR sequence derives from a newborn girl in good health. The J gene is TRBJ2-5, the V gene TRBV4-2; D not resolved. The CDR3 DNA reads as TGTGCCAGCAGCCAAGTACCTTGGGGCCAAGAGACCCAGTACTTC. This encodes CASSQVPWGQETQYF.